One and the same sample provided the 12 T cell receptor beta chains below, sequenced in a study of read filtering for tumor transcriptome and immune sequencing (dated by TCRdb to between 2020 and 2021). The run used an Illumina HiSeq 4000. The Immunoverse kit was used to build TCR libraries from roughly 440 ng RNA, with molecular barcoded adaptors covering alpha/delta and beta/gamma chains. TCRdb itself trimmed the public reads at Q25 with fastp, ran MiXCR and retained productive beta chains. Records with the same CDR3 protein are collapsed into one entry carrying the most frequent genes and DNA. The sample table shows more than 100,000 distinct CDR3 sequences, and around 14% are seen once. Clones ranked in the top ten supply 7.5% to 9.5% of the sample. The sample comprised a population of CD138-negative cells sorted from bone marrow. In light of the paper, this sample's cell subset or site label describes: bone marrow mononuclear cells depleted of CD138+ plasma/myeloma cells by negative magnetic selection. These receptors were collected from a donor aged 40 or older with multiple myeloma.

The table lists this clonotype with a few counts. The chain carries TRBV4-3 and TRBJ1-2; D gene uncertain. This CDR3 comprises 15 residues. Germline assignment: CDR1 LGHNA and CDR2 YSLEER. V was cut by 0 bases and J by 4 bases, with 12 bases left in between. The CDR3 is CASSQDGKSVYGYTF. DNA of the CDR3: TGCGCCAGCAGCCAAGATGGTAAGAGCGTCTATGGCTACACCTTC.

This clonotype was seen many times. V usage is TRBV29-1 and J usage is TRBJ1-1, with D tentatively TRBD1 (5 bases). CDR1 and CDR2 from the germline V gene are SQVTM and ANQGSEA. CDR3 length: 15 residues. Trimming removed 3 bases from V and 0 bases from J, with 14 bases in between. This chain's CDR3 is CSVESPGIMNTEAFF. CDR3 bases: TGCAGCGTTGAGTCGCCAGGGATCATGAACACTGAAGCTTTCTTT.

This clonotype was found many times. This chain uses TRBV6-2 or TRBV6-3 with TRBJ2-3; 12 positions match TRBD2. The CDR3 totals 15 residues. Germline assignment: CDR1 MNHEY and CDR2 SVGEGT. V dropped 4 bases and J dropped 5; count of bases not matched to a gene: 4. CDR3 residues: CASSLLAGGGDTQYF. The CDR3 DNA is TGTGCCAGCAGTTTACTAGCGGGAGGCGGAGATACGCAGTATTTT.

This clonotype appeared many times. The genes are TRBV9 and TRBJ2-1, with 9 bases identical to TRBD2. This CDR3 region has 15 residues. The junction had 2 bases not matched to a gene; V was cut back by 0 bases and J by 4 bases. The germline V gene encodes CDR1 SGDLS and CDR2 YYNGEE. The CDR3 region is CASSVVSGGYNEQFF. The CDR3, as DNA: TGTGCCAGCAGCGTAGTTAGCGGGGGTTACAATGAGCAGTTCTTC.

This clonotype was counted between two and nine times. Since a much larger clone is just one base distant, this may be a read error. The CDR3 end shows no conserved phenylalanine or tryptophan, and so a read error is likely. The chain employs TRBV10-3 and TRBJ1-1; D is possibly TRBD1 (5 bases). This CDR3 is built from 14 residues. Trimming left V 0 bases short and J 4 bases short, with 9 bases between. In germline, CDR1 is ENHRY, CDR2 SYGVKD. CDR3 sequence: CAISESIRGTEAFS. In DNA form, the CDR3 reads TGTGCCATCAGTGAGTCTATAAGGGGCACTGAAGCTTTCTCT.

As to this clonotype: This clone may be a read error of a much larger clone one base away. The V gene is TRBV5-4, the J gene TRBJ1-2; 7 bases align to TRBD1. The ends lost 4 bases at V and 9 bases at J; junction bases unmatched: 9. Germline CDR1 SGHNT, CDR2 YYREEE (reference sequence). This CDR3 is built from 13 residues. CDR3 nucleotide sequence: TGTGCCAGCAGCCTTGGACAGGTCCCGCGCTACACCTTC. Encoded protein: CASSLGQVPRYTF.

This clonotype was counted ten times or more. The chain is built from TRBV2 and TRBJ2-3; possible D gene TRBD1, 6 bases. Germline CDR1 reads SNHLY; CDR2 reads FYNNEI. The V and J ends lost 4 bases and 6 bases respectively, with 23 bases between them. The CDR3 is 17 amino acids. DNA for the CDR3: TGTGCCAGCAGTGCAGACAGGAACCGACGTCCTCCGGATACGCAGTATTTT. It specifies CASSADRNRRPPDTQYF.

This clonotype was observed many times. The CDR3: CASSFGTGGLDTEAFF. The CDR3 nucleotides read TGCGCCAGCAGCTTTGGTACAGGGGGCCTGGACACTGAAGCTTTCTTT. The chain employs TRBV5-1 and TRBJ1-1; 9 bases line up with TRBD1. The CDR3 is made up of 16 amino acids. The junction had 8 bases not matched to a gene; V was cut back by 2 bases and J by 3 bases. Germline V CDR1 and CDR2: SGHRS, YFSETQ.

This clonotype came up many times. This chain uses TRBV30 with TRBJ2-2; no clear D. This CDR3 region has 11 residues. The V gene lost 4 bases and the J gene lost 8 bases, with 8 bases spanning the gap. CDR1 and CDR2 from the germline V gene are GTSNPN and SVGIG (reference sequence). In nucleotides, the CDR3 is TGTGCCTGGACAGGAGCTGGGGAGCTGTTTTTT. This sequence encodes CAWTGAGELFF.

This clonotype was detected many times. The chain joins TRBV7-9 to TRBJ2-1, with D possibly matching TRBD2 (6 bases). The CDR3 has 14 residues. V lost 1 base to trimming and J lost 5 bases, with 9 bases between them. CDR1 is SEHNR and CDR2 is FQNEAQ in the germline V gene (reference sequence). CDR3 sequence: CASSLGGVNNEQFF. The CDR3 DNA reads TGTGCCAGCAGCTTAGGCGGGGTAAACAATGAGCAGTTCTTC. The full variable domain, completed using reference TRBV7-9 and TRBJ2-1, is DTGVSQNPRHKITKRGQNVTFRCDPISEHNRLYWYRQTLGQGPEFLTYFQNEAQLEKSRLLSDRFSAERPKGSFSTLEIQRTEQGDSAMYLCASSLGGVNNEQFFGPGTRLTVL.

This clonotype came up many times. The chain's CDR3 is CASRLTGRGPNTEAFF. CDR3 sequence (DNA): TGTGCCAGCAGACTGACAGGTAGGGGACCGAACACTGAAGCTTTCTTT. This sequence joins TRBV5-4 and TRBJ1-1, with D maybe TRBD1 (6 bases). The ends were cut back, 5 bases at V and 1 base at J, with 18 bases in the middle. There are 16 residues in the CDR3. Germline V gene lookup returns CDR1 SGHNT and CDR2 YYREEE (reference sequence).

This clonotype was detected many times. The chain combines TRBV4-3 with TRBJ2-2; TRBD2 matches at 7 bases. The junction had 10 bases not matched to a gene; V was cut back by 0 bases and J by 6 bases. CDR3 size: 17 residues. Germline values: CDR1 LGHNA, CDR2 YSLEER. The CDR3 spells CASSQDGGGPGAGELFF. The CDR3 DNA reads as TGCGCCAGCAGCCAAGATGGGGGAGGGCCTGGAGCCGGGGAGCTGTTTTTT.